These 7 T cell receptor beta chains share one sample of origin, sequenced in a study of blood T cell repertoires in COVID-19. The assay was immunoSEQ multiplex PCR, and TCRdb's table has in-frame clones only and misses some. The data show nearly 80,000 clones, about four fifths seen once. Sequenced sample: peripheral blood. The receptor set was obtained from a woman in her sixties or seventies with acute or convalescent COVID-19.

This clone was recorded a few times. The chain couples TRBV24-1 to TRBJ1-5; tentatively, D is TRBD1 (5 bases). The CDR3 sequence is 16 residues long. CDR1 and CDR2 from the germline V gene are KGHDR and SFDVKD. The V end lost 2 bases, the J end lost 4 bases, and 14 bases lay between the germline ends. The CDR3 spells CATSDSGRGGNQPQHF. CDR3 nucleotide sequence: TGTGCCACCAGTGATTCAGGGAGGGGAGGAAATCAGCCCCAGCATTTT.

The V call is TRBV19, the J call TRBJ2-7; 11 bases agree with TRBD2. The CDR3 sequence is 15 residues long. J was trimmed by 4 bases and V by 3 bases; bases with no gene match: 5. CDR1 and CDR2 from the germline V gene are LNHDA and SQIVND (reference sequence). The CDR3: CASSIGLAGSYEQYF. CDR3 in DNA: TGTGCCAGTAGTATCGGACTAGCGGGTTCTTACGAGCAGTACTTC. The variable domain in full, completed from reference TRBV19 and TRBJ2-7, reads DGGITQSPKYLFRKEGQNVTLSCEQNLNHDAMYWYRQDPGQGLRLIYYSQIVNDFQKGDIAEGYSVSREKKESFPLTVTSAQKNPTAFYLCASSIGLAGSYEQYFGPGTRLTVT.

The V and J genes are TRBV4-2 and TRBJ2-2; TRBD1 aligns across 7 bases. CDR1 LGHNA and CDR2 YNFKEQ come from the germline V gene. V was clipped by 4 bases and J by 8 bases; unmatched bases: 4. The CDR3 runs 13 residues. The CDR3 sequence: CASSPRTGGELFF. The CDR3 DNA reads TGTGCCAGCAGCCCCAGGACAGGTGGGGAGCTGTTTTTT.

This clone was counted between two and nine times. The chain joins TRBV18 to TRBJ1-1; D is perhaps TRBD1 (6 bases). V was pared by 5 bases and J by 0 bases, with 13 bases between. Germline loops: CDR1 KGHSH, CDR2 LQKENI. The CDR3 is 15 amino acids. The CDR3 nucleotides are TGTGCCAGCTCATCACGGGACACCATGAACACTGAAGCTTTCTTT. Encoded protein: CASSSRDTMNTEAFF.

This chain uses TRBV19 with TRBJ1-2, with 8 bases that match TRBD1. Looked up from germline, CDR1 is LNHDA and CDR2 is SQIVND (reference sequence). The CDR3 runs to 14 residues. V lost 7 bases, J lost 7 bases, and 11 bases stayed unmatched. In DNA form, the CDR3 reads TGTGCCAGTATGCCAGGCAGGGGGCTGGGTGGCTACACCTTC. Its protein is CASMPGRGLGGYTF.

V is TRBV7-9 and J is TRBJ2-1, with TRBD2 as a possible D gene (5 bases). CDR1 is SEHNR, CDR2 FQNEAQ, per germline (reference sequence). This CDR3 is 13 amino acids long. V was shortened by 1 base and J by 6 bases, with 7 bases between the two germline ends. The CDR3 is CASSLGLANEQFF. The CDR3 DNA reads TGTGCCAGCAGCTTAGGGCTAGCCAATGAGCAGTTCTTC.

This chain joins TRBV5-1 and TRBJ1-2; 8 nucleotides align to TRBD1. The CDR3 has 13 amino acids. Germline CDR1 and CDR2: SGHRS and YFSETQ. The ends lost 3 bases at V and 2 bases at J; junction bases unmatched: 0. In nucleotides, the CDR3 is TGCGCCAGCAGCTCAGGGGGCAACTATGGCTACACCTTC. Its translation is CASSSGGNYGYTF.